Following are 17 T cell receptor beta chains from one sample sequenced in a study of beta chain features in type 1 diabetes. Study findings and constraints: Moderate yet significant TCRB CDR3 shortening was seen in Type 1 diabetes patients in all four CD4+ subsets.

No antigens are known for them. Reverse transcription of all isolated RNA meant that expressed TCRB transcripts were sequenced. The protocol was immunoSEQ multiplex PCR, while the TCRdb copy is restricted to in-frame clones and leaves out a portion. The sample shows fewer than 300,000 clones, 11% of them seen only once. The sequenced sample consisted of naive CD4+ T cells from blood. The origin of the receptors is a man aged 25-45 years with type 1 diabetes.

The chain links TRBV5-4 to TRBJ1-6; D unresolved. The V end lost 0 bases, the J end lost 7 bases, and 11 bases lay between the germline ends. The CDR3 length is 15 residues. CDR1 SGHNT and CDR2 YYREEE come from the germline V gene (reference sequence). The CDR3 DNA reads TGTGCCAGCAGCTTGGATGTGGGCCAGAATTCACCCCTCCACTTT. It specifies CASSLDVGQNSPLHF. The entire variable domain, with the rest obtained from reference TRBV5-4 and TRBJ1-6, is as follows: ETGVTQSPTHLIKTRGQQVTLRCSSQSGHNTVSWYQQALGQGPQFIFQYYREEENGRGNFPPRFSGLQFPNYSSELNVNALELDDSALYLCASSLDVGQNSPLHFGNGTRLTVT.

This clone was detected a few times. The chain recombines TRBV19 with TRBJ2-1; 10 positions agree with TRBD2. CDR3 length equals 15 residues. CDR1 is LNHDA and CDR2 is SQIVND in the germline V gene (reference sequence). J was trimmed by 3 bases and V by 7 bases; bases with no gene match: 6. The CDR3 loop reads CASTQLAGYYNEQFF. Here the CDR3 DNA reads TGTGCCAGTACCCAACTAGCGGGGTACTACAATGAGCAGTTCTTC. The full variable domain, completed using reference TRBV19 and TRBJ2-1, is DGGITQSPKYLFRKEGQNVTLSCEQNLNHDAMYWYRQDPGQGLRLIYYSQIVNDFQKGDIAEGYSVSREKKESFPLTVTSAQKNPTAFYLCASTQLAGYYNEQFFGPGTRLTVL.

This clone occurred a few times. The V and J genes are TRBV7-9 and TRBJ2-2; 8 bases fit TRBD1. The length of the CDR3 is 18 residues. The germline V gene has CDR1 SEHNR and CDR2 FQNEAQ (reference sequence). V shed 6 bases and J 1 base; nucleotides not matched to a gene: 13. This CDR3 is CASSSVTGDVRNTGELFF. In DNA, the CDR3 is TGTGCCAGCAGTTCGGTGACAGGGGATGTCAGGAACACCGGGGAGCTGTTTTTT.

The chain carries TRBV5-1 and TRBJ2-7; 13 bases map to TRBD2. CDR3 length equals 15 residues. V shed 2 bases, J shed 2 bases, and the junction held 1 base outside the gene matches. Germline V CDR1 and CDR2: SGHRS, YFSETQ. The CDR3 region has the DNA TGCGCCAGCAGCTTCGGACTAGCGGGGGCCTACGAGCAGTACTTC. As protein: CASSFGLAGAYEQYF.

This clone turned up a few times. J is TRBJ2-3 and V is TRBV30; 10 nucleotides agree with TRBD2. The CDR3 is 15 amino acids. V lost 1 base to trimming and J lost 2 bases; unmatched junction nucleotides: 3. The germline CDR1 and CDR2 sequences are GTSNPN and SVGIG (reference sequence). The CDR3 coding sequence is TGTGCCTGGAGTGATGGACTAGCGGTCACAGATACGCAGTATTTT. Encoded protein: CAWSDGLAVTDTQYF. Full variable domain (remainder filled in from reference TRBV30 and TRBJ2-3): SQTIHQWPATLVQPVGSPLSLECTVEGTSNPNLYWYRQAAGRGLQLLFYSVGIGQISSEVPQNLSASRPQDRQFILSSKKLLLSDSGFYLCAWSDGLAVTDTQYFGPGTRLTVL.

The V gene is TRBV28, the J gene TRBJ2-5; possibly TRBD2 for D (7 bases). V lost 5 bases to trimming and J lost 0 bases, with 13 bases between them. The CDR3 runs to 15 residues. Germline V CDR1 and CDR2: MDHEN, SYDVKM. In DNA, the CDR3 is TGTGCCAGCAGTGTGGGGGGGGCAGACCAAGAGACCCAGTACTTC. As protein: CASSVGGADQETQYF.

This rearrangement joins TRBV5-4 to TRBJ1-4; D is perhaps TRBD1 (6 bases). Per germline, CDR1 SGHNT and CDR2 YYREEE (reference sequence). CDR3 length: 14 amino acids. V was shortened by 7 bases and J by 7 bases, with 17 bases between the two germline ends. CDR3 sequence: CASANGGGAEKLFF. The CDR3 nucleotides read TGTGCCAGCGCAAACGGAGGGGGGGCTGAAAAACTGTTTTTT.

V usage is TRBV5-4 and J usage is TRBJ1-5, with TRBD1 matching over 10 bases. Germline assignment: CDR1 SGHNT and CDR2 YYREEE (reference sequence). The length of the CDR3 is 16 residues. J gave up 2 bases and V 0 bases, and 2 bases lay outside the gene matches. For the CDR3, the DNA is TGTGCCAGCAGCTTGGGGGGGACAGGGGGCAATCAGCCCCAGCATTTT. It codes for CASSLGGTGGNQPQHF.

This clone was observed a handful of times. The chain combines TRBV4-2 with TRBJ2-1; TRBD1 matches at 9 bases. The CDR3 consists of 16 residues. The V and J ends lost 4 bases and 4 bases, in that order; junction bases with no gene match: 8. CDR1 is LGHNA and CDR2 is YNFKEQ in the germline V gene. For the CDR3, the DNA is TGTGCCAGCAGCCGTGCCGGGACAGGGCTTTACAATGAGCAGTTCTTC. It specifies CASSRAGTGLYNEQFF.

This clone was recorded a few times. The chain combines TRBV11-2 with TRBJ2-5; 10 bases align to TRBD1. Per the germline V gene, CDR1 is SGHAT and CDR2 is FQNNGV. This CDR3 is built from 13 residues. Trimming at V came to 6 bases and at J to 4 bases, leaving 2 bases not matched to a gene. The CDR3 DNA reads TGTGCCAGCAGGGGGACAGGGGTAGAGACCCAGTACTTC. Its protein is CASRGTGVETQYF.

There are a few counts of this clone. This rearrangement joins TRBV6-5 to TRBJ2-3; TRBD1 aligns across 8 bases. The CDR3 loop spans 14 amino acids. The germline V gene has CDR1 MNHEY and CDR2 SVGAGI. V trimming: 3 bases; J trimming: 5 bases; junction bases outside the gene matches: 4. CDR3 nucleotide sequence: TGTGCCAGCAGTTATCAGGGGGCCAGAGATACGCAGTATTTT. The encoded protein is CASSYQGARDTQYF.

The V gene is TRBV9, the J gene TRBJ1-1; the D gene is possibly TRBD1 (5 bases). V was shortened by 4 bases and J by 4 bases, with 11 bases between the two germline ends. The CDR3 totals 13 residues. Germline V lookup: CDR1 SGDLS, CDR2 YYNGEE. The CDR3 region is CASSLLQGTEAFF. DNA of the CDR3: TGTGCCAGCAGCCTACTTCAGGGCACTGAAGCTTTCTTT.

V and J are TRBV30 and TRBJ1-5, with D tentatively TRBD1 (6 bases). Between the trimmed V and J ends, which lost 1 base and 9 bases, there was a span of 13 bases. The CDR3 loop spans 13 amino acids. The V gene's germline CDR1 is GTSNPN and CDR2 SVGIG (reference sequence). For the CDR3, the DNA is TGTGCCTGGAGTGGAACAGGGTTTTTGCCCCAGCATTTT. Protein: CAWSGTGFLPQHF.

This clone has more than one count but fewer than ten. The chain couples TRBV30 to TRBJ1-1; D possibly corresponds to TRBD1 (5 bases). Germline-derived CDR1 and CDR2 are GTSNPN and SVGIG (reference sequence). Between the trimmed V and J ends, which lost 3 bases and 3 bases, there was a span of 11 bases. The CDR3 loop spans 13 amino acids. DNA of the CDR3: TGTGCCTGGAGAGGGGCGGGGGACACTGAAGCTTTCTTT. Translation gives CAWRGAGDTEAFF. Full variable domain (remainder filled in from reference TRBV30 and TRBJ1-1): SQTIHQWPATLVQPVGSPLSLECTVEGTSNPNLYWYRQAAGRGLQLLFYSVGIGQISSEVPQNLSASRPQDRQFILSSKKLLLSDSGFYLCAWRGAGDTEAFFGQGTRLTVV.

The genes are TRBV15 and TRBJ1-4, with TRBD1 matching over 7 bases. Germline V gene data show CDR1 as LNHNV and CDR2 as YYDKDF (reference sequence). V trimming: 5 bases; J trimming: 6 bases; junction bases outside the gene matches: 9. The CDR3 consists of 15 residues. CDR3 nucleotides: TGTGCCACCAGCGGTCGACAGGGCCGGGATGAAAAACTGTTTTTT. Its protein product is CATSGRQGRDEKLFF.

This clone was counted only a few times. The chain combines TRBV19 with TRBJ2-5; 8 bases align to TRBD2. The CDR3 covers 15 residues. V lost 0 bases and J lost 4; bases outside the gene matches: 4. Germline values: CDR1 LNHDA, CDR2 SQIVND (reference sequence). CDR3 sequence (DNA): TGTGCCAGTAGTATAGACCAAAGCGGGGGAGAGACCCAGTACTTC. Its translation is CASSIDQSGGETQYF. Variable domain in full (rest from reference TRBV19 and TRBJ2-5): DGGITQSPKYLFRKEGQNVTLSCEQNLNHDAMYWYRQDPGQGLRLIYYSQIVNDFQKGDIAEGYSVSREKKESFPLTVTSAQKNPTAFYLCASSIDQSGGETQYFGPGTRLLVL.

The V and J genes are TRBV9 and TRBJ2-3; a weak D match, TRBD2 (5 bases). Germline V gives CDR1 SGDLS, CDR2 YYNGEE. There are 15 residues in the CDR3. With 0 bases removed from V and 2 bases from J, the gap between germline ends came to 10 bases. CDR3: CASSVASRYTDTQYF. For the CDR3, the DNA is TGTGCCAGCAGCGTAGCTAGCAGATACACAGATACGCAGTATTTT.